This T cell receptor (beta chain) was identified in a study of cytomegalovirus exposure and HLA in healthy donors. In the study overall: In an earlier analysis, almost 120 million unique TCR beta sequences were found from about 190 million T cells. Whole-study results and caveats: A cluster of highly shared sequence variants was likely a sequencing artifact. Within a later analysis, the majority of CMV-associated TCR beta chains appeared HLA-restricted.

The PCR contained 60 Vbeta and 13 Jbeta primers. Data came from immunoSEQ multiplex PCR; TCRdb stores just in-frame clones and leaves some out. Altogether roughly 200,000 clones are present, nearly 80% being singletons, with the ten largest covering approximately 2.9%. As for this clone: Its antigen is unknown.

Material: PBMCs. The TCR was taken from a female donor in good health and CMV-seronegative.

Here the CDR3 reads CASSLPGLRGIQYF. The DNA of the CDR3 is TGCGCCAGCAGCTTACCGGGACTTAGGGGCATTCAGTACTTC. This chain uses TRBV5-1 with TRBJ2-4, with D possibly being TRBD2 (6 bases). Germline V gene lookup returns CDR1 SGHRS and CDR2 YFSETQ. The CDR3 runs 14 residues. Deletions cut 2 bases from V and 9 bases from J, with 15 bases between.